These 2 T cell receptor beta chains were sequenced from one sample in a study of blood T cell repertoires in COVID-19. Produced via immunoSEQ multiplex PCR; TCRdb's table is partial and in-frame only. Among hundreds of thousands of clones listed, 88% were seen once. Sequencing was carried out using peripheral blood. Every receptor here comes from a man older than 75 with acute or convalescent COVID-19.

V and J are TRBV5-5 and TRBJ1-2; 8 positions agree with TRBD1. The germline gives CDR1 SGHKS, CDR2 YYEKEE (reference sequence). Unmatched junction bases numbered 11, after V lost 0 bases and J lost 13 bases. The CDR3 is 14 residues long. CDR3 in DNA: TGTGCCAGCAGCTTGGATTGGACAGGGCTTCCGATCACCTTC. Its protein product is CASSLDWTGLPITF.

The CDR3 is CASSERTGDRSPLHF. DNA of the CDR3: TGTGCCAGCAGTGAAAGAACAGGGGACCGGTCACCCCTCCACTTT. The rearrangement uses TRBV25-1 and TRBJ1-6; 7 bases are a match to TRBD1. The CDR3 spans 15 residues. The ends lost 2 bases at V and 10 bases at J; junction bases unmatched: 8. Germline V gene data show CDR1 as MGHDK and CDR2 as SYGVNS.